This T cell receptor (beta chain) is from a study of graft-versus-host responses after intestinal transplantation. Overall study context: Recipients were given multivisceral, liver-intestinal, or isolated intestinal transplants. Uniformly, recipients were administered anti-thymocyte globulin induction with subsequent tacrolimus and steroids for roughly three years.

This clone was seen a single time. Antigen: not known. Some clones are missing from TCRdb's copy, which holds only in-frame ones; the method was immunoSEQ multiplex PCR. The table has tens of thousands of clones, roughly nine tenths seen once. Germline CDR1 is MNHNS and CDR2 is SASEGT. The CDR3 totals 15 residues. After removal of 1 base from V and 1 base from J, the junction contained 3 bases not matched to a gene. Study conclusions and caveats: Where graft-donor T cell macrochimerism was present, patients had high graft-versus-host to host-versus-graft clonal ratios in allografts. Recipient-marrow GvH clones were detected, some having first appeared in ileum or blood.

The TCR originated in a human donor who received an intestinal transplant. This material consisted of unstimulated CD8+ T cells sorted from spleen or lymph node cells, taken before intestinal transplant. The chain recombines TRBV6-1 with TRBJ1-2; 7 bases fit TRBD1. The CDR3 bases are TGTGCCAGCAGTGAAGGGGACAGTATTAACTATGGCTACACCTTC. It is translated as CASSEGDSINYGYTF.